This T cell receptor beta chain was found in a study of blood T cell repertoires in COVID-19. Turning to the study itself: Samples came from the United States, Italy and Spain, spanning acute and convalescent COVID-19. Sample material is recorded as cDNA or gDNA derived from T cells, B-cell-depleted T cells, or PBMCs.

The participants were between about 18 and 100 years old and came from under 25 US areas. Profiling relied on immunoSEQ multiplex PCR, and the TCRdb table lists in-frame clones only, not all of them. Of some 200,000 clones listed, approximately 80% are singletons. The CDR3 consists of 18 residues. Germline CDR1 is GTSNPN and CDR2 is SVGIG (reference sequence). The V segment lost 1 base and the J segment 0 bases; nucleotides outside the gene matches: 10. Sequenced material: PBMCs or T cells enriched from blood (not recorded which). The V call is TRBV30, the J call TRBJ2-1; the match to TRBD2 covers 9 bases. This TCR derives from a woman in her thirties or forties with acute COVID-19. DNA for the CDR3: TGTGCCTGGAGTGCGGGCGGGGGGGCGATAAGCTCCTACAATGAGCAGTTCTTC. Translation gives CAWSAGGGAISSYNEQFF.